The rows below give T cell receptor beta chains drawn from one sample of a study of T cells in Graves' hyperthyroidism and ophthalmopathy. Via MiXCR, TCRdb re-called the multiplex PCR reads, giving one row per CDR3 protein. The sample carries about 250,000 distinct CDR3 sequences, 24% recorded once. The sequenced material came from blood. The receptor set was obtained from a woman between 40 and 50 years old with Graves' ophthalmopathy. The CDR3 runs from the conserved cysteine through the conserved F or W. A D gene is named only where the DNA matches it firmly. Size values are once, few and many counts, or a class for expanded clones, and some rows have none.

TRBJ1-2 | . | . | TRBV30 | 13 | CAWSPGGGKGYTF | TGTGCCTGGAGTCCGGGTGGAGGCAAGGGCTACACCTTC
TRBJ2-7 | . | . | TRBV10-3 | 11 | CAITKGSEQYF | TGTGCCATCACAAAAGGATCCGAGCAGTACTTC
TRBJ2-5 | . | TRBD2 | TRBV6-1 | 17 | CASSDTELAANQETQYF | TGTGCCAGCAGTGATACTGAGCTAGCGGCAAATCAAGAGACCCAGTACTTC
TRBJ2-7 | many | . | TRBV9 | 15 | CASSVAGTANYEQYF | TGTGCCAGCAGCGTCGCCGGGACCGCCAACTACGAGCAGTACTTC
TRBJ2-7 | . | TRBD1 | TRBV30 | 14 | CAWSRGQGIYEQYF | TGTGCCTGGAGTCGGGGACAGGGGATCTACGAGCAGTACTTC
TRBJ2-7 | many | . | TRBV4-2 | 14 | CASSQDWGAGEQYF | TGTGCCAGCAGCCAAGATTGGGGGGCTGGGGAGCAGTACTTC
TRBJ2-5 | few | TRBD1 | TRBV7-8 | 13 | CASRKGGPETQYF | TGTGCCAGCAGAAAAGGGGGCCCGGAGACCCAGTACTTC
TRBJ2-7 | many | . | TRBV19 | 12 | CASSMVGDEQYF | TGTGCCAGTAGTATGGTAGGAGACGAGCAGTACTTC
TRBJ2-7 | few | . | TRBV4-2 | 13 | CASSQDHRYEQYF | TGTGCCAGCAGCCAAGACCACCGTTACGAGCAGTACTTC
TRBJ2-7 | many | . | TRBV6-1 | 15 | CASSEQTGSSYEQYF | TGTGCCAGCAGTGAACAGACGGGGAGCTCCTACGAGCAGTACTTC
TRBJ2-2 | . | . | TRBV12-3/TRBV12-4 | 17 | CASSLWNGVLNTGELFF | TGTGCCAGCAGTTTATGGAATGGGGTATTGAACACCGGGGAGCTGTTTTTT
TRBJ2-7 | many | . | TRBV20-1 | 14 | CSASSGTEAYEQYF | TGCAGTGCTAGTTCCGGGACGGAGGCCTACGAGCAGTACTTC
TRBJ1-3 | many | . | TRBV3-1 | 14 | CASSQGHSGNTIYF | TGTGCCAGCAGCCAAGGACACTCTGGAAACACCATATATTTT
TRBJ1-1 | many | . | TRBV18 | 14 | CASSPSGAGTEAFF | TGTGCCAGCTCACCAAGTGGGGCGGGGACTGAAGCTTTCTTT
TRBJ1-3 | . | . | TRBV15 | 14 | CATDGTGTGNTIYF | TGTGCCACCGACGGAACAGGGACTGGAAACACCATATATTTT
TRBJ2-7 | . | TRBD1 | TRBV6-1 | 14 | CASKGGQGAGEQYF | TGTGCCAGCAAAGGGGGACAGGGTGCTGGGGAGCAGTACTTC
TRBJ2-2 | many | TRBD2 | TRBV11-3 | 17 | CASSSGLAGAETGELFF | TGTGCCAGCAGCTCCGGACTAGCGGGAGCGGAAACCGGGGAGCTGTTTTTT
TRBJ1-5 | . | . | TRBV19 | 14 | CASNPPGGGQPQHF | TGTGCCAGTAACCCCCCGGGGGGAGGTCAGCCCCAGCATTTT
TRBJ2-5 | . | . | TRBV6-1 | 11 | CATKEGKTQYF | TGTGCCACCAAGGAGGGAAAGACCCAGTACTTC
TRBJ2-5 | . | TRBD1 | TRBV5-1 | 15 | CASSAGTGGQETQYF | TGCGCCAGCAGCGCCGGGACAGGGGGACAAGAGACCCAGTACTTC
TRBJ2-7 | many | . | TRBV20-1 | 15 | CSARERGGLPYEQYF | TGCAGTGCTAGAGAGAGAGGGGGACTTCCCTACGAGCAGTACTTC
TRBJ2-7 | many | . | TRBV30 | 13 | CALNGEGGSEQYF | TGTGCCCTGAACGGTGAGGGAGGCTCCGAGCAGTACTTC
TRBJ2-2 | many | TRBD2 | TRBV27 | 15 | CASSFGGRGTGELFF | TGTGCCAGCAGTTTCGGAGGGAGGGGCACCGGGGAGCTGTTTTTT
TRBJ1-1 | many | . | TRBV2 | 13 | CASSLDRNTEAFF | TGTGCCAGCAGTTTAGATAGGAACACTGAAGCTTTCTTT
TRBJ2-5 | . | TRBD1 | TRBV6-1 | 17 | CASSEGGTGYVQETQYF | TGTGCCAGCAGTGAAGGGGGGACAGGGTATGTCCAAGAGACCCAGTACTTC
TRBJ2-7 | . | TRBD1 | TRBV28 | 12 | CASRTGTYEQYF | TGTGCCAGCCGGACAGGGACCTACGAGCAGTACTTC
TRBJ2-5 | many | . | TRBV27 | 11 | CASINQETQYF | TGTGCCAGCATTAATCAAGAGACCCAGTACTTC
TRBJ2-7 | many | TRBD2 | TRBV7-9 | 14 | CASSPLAGVGEQYF | TGTGCCAGCAGTCCTCTAGCGGGAGTCGGAGAGCAGTACTTC
TRBJ1-1 | few | TRBD1 | TRBV3-1 | 15 | CASRVRQGANTEAFF | TGTGCCAGCAGGGTAAGGCAGGGGGCTAACACTGAAGCTTTCTTT
TRBJ2-7 | . | TRBD1 | TRBV30 | 13 | CAWSVGTGAEQYF | TGTGCCTGGAGTGTAGGGACAGGGGCCGAGCAGTACTTC
TRBJ2-7 | many | . | TRBV4-2 | 15 | CASSQEVATLYEQYF | TGTGCCAGCAGCCAAGAGGTAGCGACACTCTACGAGCAGTACTTC
TRBJ2-2 | many | . | TRBV2 | 14 | CASSDPGKAGELFF | TGTGCCAGCAGTGATCCGGGGAAGGCCGGGGAGCTGTTTTTT
TRBJ1-2 | . | . | TRBV6-2/TRBV6-3 | 13 | CASSYSLDYGYTF | TGTGCCAGCAGTTACTCCTTAGACTATGGCTACACCTTC
TRBJ1-1 | few | TRBD1 | TRBV27 | 15 | CASSLQGARITEAFF | TGTGCCAGCAGTTTACAGGGGGCGCGCATCACTGAAGCTTTCTTT
TRBJ1-5 | . | TRBD1 | TRBV5-1 | 15 | CASSFRTGSNQPQHF | TGCGCCAGCAGCTTCAGGACAGGAAGCAATCAGCCCCAGCATTTT
TRBJ2-4 | many | . | TRBV3-1 | 17 | CASSDRDGREAKNIQYF | TGTGCCAGCAGCGATCGGGACGGTAGAGAGGCCAAAAACATTCAGTACTTC